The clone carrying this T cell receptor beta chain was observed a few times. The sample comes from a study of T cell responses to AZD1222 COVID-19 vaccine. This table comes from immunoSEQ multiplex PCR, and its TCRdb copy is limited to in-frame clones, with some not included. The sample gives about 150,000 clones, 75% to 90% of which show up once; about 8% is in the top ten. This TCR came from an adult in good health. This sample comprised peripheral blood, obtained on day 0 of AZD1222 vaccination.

CDR3 residues: CASNWRDRGRDGYTF. The CDR3 nucleotides read TGTGCCAGCAATTGGCGGGACAGGGGACGGGACGGCTACACCTTC. The V and J genes are TRBV6-5 and TRBJ1-2; 10 positions agree with TRBD1. With 7 bases clipped from V and 8 bases from J, the junction kept 13 bases outside the gene matches. Per germline, CDR1 MNHEY and CDR2 SVGAGI. The CDR3 sequence is 15 residues long.